This entry lists 2 T cell receptor beta chains sequenced from one sample in a study of blood T cell repertoires in COVID-19. Produced via immunoSEQ multiplex PCR; TCRdb's table is partial and in-frame only. The sample consists of 450,000 or so clones, about 87% of them appearing once. Sequenced input: peripheral blood. The receptors derive from a man aged 18 to 30 with COVID-19, enrolled during active disease.

The chain combines TRBV10-2 with TRBJ2-1; D is unclear. Germline CDR1 reads WSHSY; CDR2 reads SAAADI. Trimming removed 6 bases from V and 4 bases from J, with 10 bases in between. CDR3 length: 13 amino acids. CDR3 in DNA: TGCGCCAGCAGACCACAGCCATACAATGAGCAGTTCTTC. It encodes CASRPQPYNEQFF.

This rearrangement joins TRBV5-5 to TRBJ2-7; 8 bases match TRBD1. Unmatched junction bases numbered 5, after V lost 4 bases and J lost 2 bases. The CDR3 contains 14 residues. Per germline, CDR1 SGHKS and CDR2 YYEKEE (reference sequence). The CDR3 spells CASSRIRGPYEQYF. The CDR3 DNA reads TGTGCCAGCAGCCGCATCAGGGGGCCCTACGAGCAGTACTTC.